Detailed here is one TCR beta chain. There is no known antigen for this receptor. No base quality information exists; no much larger clone differs at one position. This record belongs to a study of OX40 agonist ivuxolimab in advanced cancers. At the level of the whole study: The costimulatory receptor OX40 (CD134) was targeted by ivuxolimab, a fully human IgG2 agonistic monoclonal antibody. Intravenous ivuxolimab was administered to patients every 2 weeks at six dose levels: 0.01, 0.1, 0.3, 1.5, 3 and 10 mg/kg. Of the approximately 50 patients in dose escalation, around 19 had hepatocellular carcinoma, some 15 had melanoma, 9 had renal cell carcinoma and 9 had head and neck cancer. In the dose-escalation cohort, 82.7% of patients were male, and the mean age was roughly 60 years with a range of roughly 20 to 79. Prior anti-PD-1, anti-PD-L1 or anti-CTLA-4 therapy was permitted, and approximately 41% of dose-escalation patients had received checkpoint inhibitors. Partial responses occurred in three dose-escalation patients, of whom one had hepatocellular carcinoma and two had cutaneous melanoma. The point of sequencing TCRbeta in the periphery was to test whether ivuxolimab changed TCR sequence diversity and drove clonal T-cell expansion. The paper describes the monotherapy dose-escalation part (N ≈ 52 patients) of the phase I trial of ivuxolimab. Here is what the overall study found, with its caveats: After ivuxolimab, expanded clones were on average more numerous among CD8+ T cells than among CD4+ T cells. Low levels of normalized T-cell clonal expansion were also shown by some nonresponding patients. Clonal expansion of both CD4+ and CD8+ blood T cells was observed from baseline to week 6 at doses 0.1 to 3.0 mg/kg. The antigen specificity of the clonally expanded peripheral T cells was not determined. In the 0.1-3.0 mg/kg groups, partial responders had among the lowest normalized peripheral clonal expansion, particularly in CD8+ T cells.

Genomic DNA was isolated from the sorted cells so that the TCRbeta CDR3 region could be sequenced. The immunoSEQ Assay was used to sequence the TCRbeta CDR3 regions. This immuneACCESS table, as held by TCRdb, lists in-frame sequences with V and J called but not all clones. Of the missing ones, under half trace to an unresolved V gene in checked studies; the others have no known cause. The sample table lists around 31,000 clones, 65% to 90% of them with a count of one. Around 29% of the sample goes to the ten largest clones. Patients with a history of autoimmune disease or receiving systemic immunosuppression were excluded from the trial. Peripheral blood for TCR sequencing was drawn from every dose cohort at baseline, at cycle 4 day 1 and at cycle 7 day 1. The samples were taken from a phase I, first-in-human, multicenter, open-label dose-escalation trial of ivuxolimab. The trial enrolled adults with locally advanced or metastatic head and neck squamous cell, hepatocellular, melanoma or renal cell carcinoma. CD4+ and CD8+ T cells were sorted separately from peripheral blood before TCR sequencing.

From the germline V gene, CDR1 is SGHVS and CDR2 is FNYEAQ. Deletion took 1 base off V and 2 bases off J, with a span of 9 bases between the germline ends. The CDR3 runs 15 amino acids, cysteine and phenylalanine included. Only the CDR3 part of the read is kept: 45 bases, read in frame from the first base. The sequence came from an adult with an advanced solid tumor such as melanoma, head and neck, liver or kidney cancer. The sample consisted of CD4+ or CD8+ T cells sorted from blood, taken in a trial of the OX40 agonist ivuxolimab. This receptor chain uses TRBV7-6 and TRBJ1-5; tentative D gene TRBD1, with 5 bases matching. The DNA is as follows: TGTGCCAGCAGCTTAGGGGGGGTTGGCAATCAGCCCCAGCATTTT. The translation is CASSLGGVGNQPQHF.